This T cell receptor (beta chain) is from a study of blood T cell repertoires in COVID-19. Sequencing was performed with immunoSEQ multiplex PCR; in TCRdb, only in-frame clones are kept and a portion is missing. The table has around 200,000 clones, 70% to 90% seen once. After removal of 0 bases from V and 4 bases from J, the junction contained 5 bases not matched to a gene. The CDR3 covers 15 residues. Germline CDR1 KGHSH, CDR2 LQKENI. The specimen sequenced was peripheral blood. The source of this sequence is an elderly woman with acute or convalescent COVID-19. The V and J genes are TRBV18 and TRBJ1-2; TRBD1 matches 7 bases. CDR3 coding DNA: TGTGCCAGCTCACCACCCGAAGGGGGCGGCTATGGCTACACCTTC. It translates to CASSPPEGGGYGYTF.